This TCR beta chain was recorded in a study of radiation and T cells in renal cell carcinoma. A single count supports this clone. Time point in this sample: blood 2 weeks post-SBRT. Treatment meaning: 15 Gy SBRT to primary tumor, nephrectomy 4 weeks later. Blood was sampled at baseline, 2 weeks and 4 weeks after SBRT. Profiling relied on immunoSEQ multiplex PCR, and the TCRdb table lists in-frame clones only, not all of them. Of about 150,000 clones in the sample, 87% were seen once. This CDR3 comprises 13 residues. The V end was cut by 1 base, the J end by 2 bases, with 5 bases between. The germline gives CDR1 SNHLY, CDR2 FYNNEI.

This chain uses TRBV2 with TRBJ2-5; D ambiguous. This receptor was obtained from a woman aged 45-59 years with renal cell carcinoma. Material: blood, obtained from a patient whose treatment included radiotherapy and nephrectomy. CDR3: CASSEGSQETQYF. CDR3 sequence (DNA): TGTGCCAGCAGTGAAGGCAGTCAAGAGACCCAGTACTTC.